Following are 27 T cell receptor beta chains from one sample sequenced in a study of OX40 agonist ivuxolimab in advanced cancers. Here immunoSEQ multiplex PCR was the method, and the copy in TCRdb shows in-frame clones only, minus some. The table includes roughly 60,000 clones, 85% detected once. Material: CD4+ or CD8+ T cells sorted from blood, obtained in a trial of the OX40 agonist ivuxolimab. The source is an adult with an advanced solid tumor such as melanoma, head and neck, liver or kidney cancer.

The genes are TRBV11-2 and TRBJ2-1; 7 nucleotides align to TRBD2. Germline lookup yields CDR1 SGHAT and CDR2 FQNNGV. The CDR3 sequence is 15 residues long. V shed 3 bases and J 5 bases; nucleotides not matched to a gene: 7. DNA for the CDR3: TGTGCCAGCAGCTTTCAAGCGGGACGCCACAATGAGCAGTTCTTC. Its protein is CASSFQAGRHNEQFF.

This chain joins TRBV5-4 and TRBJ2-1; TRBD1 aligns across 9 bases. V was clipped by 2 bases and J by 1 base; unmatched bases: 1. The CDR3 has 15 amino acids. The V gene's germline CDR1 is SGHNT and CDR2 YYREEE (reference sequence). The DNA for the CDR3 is TGTGCCAGCAGCTTTGACAGGGGGTCCTACAATGAGCAGTTCTTC. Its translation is CASSFDRGSYNEQFF.

CDR3 DNA: TGTGCCAGCAGCTGGACAGGGGGCGCGAGATACGAGCAGTACTTC. It is translated as CASSWTGGARYEQYF. The chain employs TRBV5-5 and TRBJ2-7; TRBD1 aligns across 11 bases. Germline CDR1 is SGHKS and CDR2 is YYEKEE (reference sequence). J lost 4 bases, V lost 3 bases, and 6 bases had no gene match. This CDR3 has 15 amino acids.

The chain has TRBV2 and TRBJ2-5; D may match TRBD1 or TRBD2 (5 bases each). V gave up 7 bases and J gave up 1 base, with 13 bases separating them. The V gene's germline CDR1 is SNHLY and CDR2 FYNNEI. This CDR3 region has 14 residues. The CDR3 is CASIPGPTQETQYF. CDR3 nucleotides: TGTGCCAGCATCCCGGGACCAACCCAAGAGACCCAGTACTTC.

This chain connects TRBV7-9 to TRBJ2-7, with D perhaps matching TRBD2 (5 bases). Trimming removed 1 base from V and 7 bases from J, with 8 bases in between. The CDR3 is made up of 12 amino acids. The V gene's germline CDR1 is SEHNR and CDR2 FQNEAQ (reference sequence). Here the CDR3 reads CASSLGEREQYF. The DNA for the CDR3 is TGTGCCAGCAGCTTAGGGGAGCGTGAGCAGTACTTC.

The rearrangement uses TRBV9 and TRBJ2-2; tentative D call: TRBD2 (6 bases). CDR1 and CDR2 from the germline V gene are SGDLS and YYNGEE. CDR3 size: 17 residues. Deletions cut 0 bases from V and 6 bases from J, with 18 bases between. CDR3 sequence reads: CASSVEGGPGRPGELFF. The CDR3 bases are TGTGCCAGCAGCGTAGAGGGAGGACCCGGACGACCCGGGGAGCTGTTTTTT.

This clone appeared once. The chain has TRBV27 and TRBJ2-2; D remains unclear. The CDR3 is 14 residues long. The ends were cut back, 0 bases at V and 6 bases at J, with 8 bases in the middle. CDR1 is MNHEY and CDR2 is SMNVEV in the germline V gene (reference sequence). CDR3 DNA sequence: TGTGCCAGCAGTTTATCTCAAGTTCCCGGGGAGCTGTTTTTT. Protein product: CASSLSQVPGELFF.

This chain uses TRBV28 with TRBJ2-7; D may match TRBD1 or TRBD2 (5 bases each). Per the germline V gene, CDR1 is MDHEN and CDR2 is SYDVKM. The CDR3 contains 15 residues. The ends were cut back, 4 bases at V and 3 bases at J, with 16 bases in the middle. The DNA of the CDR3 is TGTGCCAGCAGTTCATCGGGGACGGTTTACTACGAGCAGTACTTC. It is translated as CASSSSGTVYYEQYF. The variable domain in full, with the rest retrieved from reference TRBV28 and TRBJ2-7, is DVKVTQSSRYLVKRTGEKVFLECVQDMDHENMFWYRQDPGLGLRLIYFSYDVKMKEKGDIPEGYSVSREKKERFSLILESASTNQTSMYLCASSSSGTVYYEQYFGPGTRLTVT.

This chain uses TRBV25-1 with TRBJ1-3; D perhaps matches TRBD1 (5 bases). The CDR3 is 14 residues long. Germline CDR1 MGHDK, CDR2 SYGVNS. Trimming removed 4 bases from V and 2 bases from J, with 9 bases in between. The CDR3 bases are TGTGCCAGCAGTGCTGGGACGGCTGGAAACACCATATATTTT. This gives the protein CASSAGTAGNTIYF.

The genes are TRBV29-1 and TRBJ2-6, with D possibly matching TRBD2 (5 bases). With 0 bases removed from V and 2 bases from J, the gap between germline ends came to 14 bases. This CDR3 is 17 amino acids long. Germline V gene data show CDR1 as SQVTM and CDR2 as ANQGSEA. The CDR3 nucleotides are TGCAGCGTTGAAGAGAGGGCGGATCTAGCTGGGGCCAACGTCCTGACTTTC. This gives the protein CSVEERADLAGANVLTF.

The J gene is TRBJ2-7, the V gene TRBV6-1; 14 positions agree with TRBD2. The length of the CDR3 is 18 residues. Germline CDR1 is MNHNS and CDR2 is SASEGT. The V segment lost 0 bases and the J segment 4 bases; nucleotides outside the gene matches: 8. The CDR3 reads CASSEARGLAGEWYEQYF. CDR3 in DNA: TGTGCCAGCAGTGAAGCGAGGGGACTAGCGGGAGAATGGTACGAGCAGTACTTC.

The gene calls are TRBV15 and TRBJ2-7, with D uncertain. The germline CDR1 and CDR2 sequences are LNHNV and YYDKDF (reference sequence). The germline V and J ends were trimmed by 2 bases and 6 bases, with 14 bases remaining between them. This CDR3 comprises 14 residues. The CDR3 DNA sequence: TGTGCCACCAGCAGAAAAACGCGAGACCTCGAGCAGTACTTC. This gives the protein CATSRKTRDLEQYF.

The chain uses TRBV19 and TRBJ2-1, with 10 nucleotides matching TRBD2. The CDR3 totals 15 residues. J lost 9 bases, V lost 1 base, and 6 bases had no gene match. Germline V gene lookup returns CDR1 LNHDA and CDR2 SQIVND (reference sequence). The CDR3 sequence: CASSIGLAGVGEQFF. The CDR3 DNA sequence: TGTGCCAGTAGTATAGGCCTAGCGGGAGTAGGTGAGCAGTTCTTC.

The CDR3 loop reads CASSEAVAYNEQFF. The CDR3, as DNA: TGTGCCAGCAGTGAAGCTGTGGCTTACAATGAGCAGTTCTTC. V usage is TRBV2 and J usage is TRBJ2-1; no definite D call. Germline V gene lookup returns CDR1 SNHLY and CDR2 FYNNEI. The CDR3 sequence is 14 residues long. V lost 0 bases and J lost 4, with 7 bases in between.

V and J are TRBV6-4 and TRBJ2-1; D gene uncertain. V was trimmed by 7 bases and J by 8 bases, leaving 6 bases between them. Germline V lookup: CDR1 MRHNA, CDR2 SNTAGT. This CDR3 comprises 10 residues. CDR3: CASNRDEQFF. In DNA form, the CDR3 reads TGTGCCAGCAACAGAGATGAGCAGTTCTTC.

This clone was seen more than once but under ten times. The CDR3 region has the DNA TGTGCCAGCAGTTTAGCAGGTAATCAGCCCCAGCATTTT. Its translation: CASSLAGNQPQHF. This chain joins TRBV6-5 and TRBJ1-5; D unclear. The germline CDR1 and CDR2 sequences are MNHEY and SVGAGI. This CDR3 region has 13 residues. With 4 bases removed from V and 4 bases from J, the gap between germline ends came to 8 bases.

The chain's CDR3 is CASSLLSGVDTQYF. The CDR3 coding sequence is TGCGCCAGCAGCTTGCTCTCAGGGGTCGATACGCAGTATTTT. The rearrangement links TRBV5-1 to TRBJ2-3; weak D call: TRBD1 (6 bases). From germline, CDR1 is SGHRS and CDR2 YFSETQ. With 1 base removed from V and 6 bases from J, the gap between germline ends came to 12 bases. The CDR3 contains 14 residues. Supplemented by reference TRBV5-1 and TRBJ2-3, the full variable domain reads KAGVTQTPRYLIKTRGQQVTLSCSPISGHRSVSWYQQTPGQGLQFLFEYFSETQRNKGNFPGRFSGRQFSNSRSEMNVSTLELGDSALYLCASSLLSGVDTQYFGPGTRLTVL.

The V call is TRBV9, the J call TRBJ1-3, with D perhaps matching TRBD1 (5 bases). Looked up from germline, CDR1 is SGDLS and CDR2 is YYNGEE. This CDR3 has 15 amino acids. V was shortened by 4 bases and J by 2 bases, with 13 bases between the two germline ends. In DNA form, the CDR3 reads TGTGCCAGCAGCCCTATACGGGGGGCTGGAAACACCATATATTTT. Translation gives CASSPIRGAGNTIYF.

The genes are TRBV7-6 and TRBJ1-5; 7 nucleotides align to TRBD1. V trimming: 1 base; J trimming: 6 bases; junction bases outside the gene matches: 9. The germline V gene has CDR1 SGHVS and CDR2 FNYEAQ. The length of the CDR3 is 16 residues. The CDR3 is CASSLGEGAAGQPQHF. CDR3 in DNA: TGTGCCAGCAGCTTAGGCGAGGGGGCCGCAGGTCAGCCCCAGCATTTT. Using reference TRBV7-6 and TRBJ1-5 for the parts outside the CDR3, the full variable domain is GAGVSQSPRYKVTKRGQDVALRCDPISGHVSLYWYRQALGQGPEFLTYFNYEAQQDKSGLPNDRFSAERPEGSISTLTIQRTEQRDSAMYRCASSLGEGAAGQPQHFGDGTRLSIL.

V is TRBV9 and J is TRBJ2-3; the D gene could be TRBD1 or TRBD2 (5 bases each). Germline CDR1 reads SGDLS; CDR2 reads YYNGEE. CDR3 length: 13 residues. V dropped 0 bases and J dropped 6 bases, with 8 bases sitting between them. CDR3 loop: CASSVGGVDTQYF. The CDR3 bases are TGTGCCAGCAGCGTAGGAGGGGTGGATACGCAGTATTTT.

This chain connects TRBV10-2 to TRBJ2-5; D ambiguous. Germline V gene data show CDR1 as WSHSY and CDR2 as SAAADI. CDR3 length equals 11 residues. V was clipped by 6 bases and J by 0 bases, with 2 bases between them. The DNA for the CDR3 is TGCGCCAGCAGATACCAAGAGACCCAGTACTTC. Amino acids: CASRYQETQYF.

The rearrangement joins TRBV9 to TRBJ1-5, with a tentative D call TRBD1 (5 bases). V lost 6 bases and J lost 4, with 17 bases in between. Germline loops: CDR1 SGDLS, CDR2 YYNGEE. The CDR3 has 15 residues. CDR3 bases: TGTGCCAGCAACCGGGTCTCAGGGAGAAATCAGCCCCAGCATTTT. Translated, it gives CASNRVSGRNQPQHF.

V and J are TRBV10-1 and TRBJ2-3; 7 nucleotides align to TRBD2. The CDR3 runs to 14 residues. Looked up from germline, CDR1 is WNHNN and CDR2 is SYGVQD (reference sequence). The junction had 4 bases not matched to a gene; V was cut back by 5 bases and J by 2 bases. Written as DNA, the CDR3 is TGCGCCAGCAGTAGAGCGGGAAACACAGATACGCAGTATTTT. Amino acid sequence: CASSRAGNTDTQYF.

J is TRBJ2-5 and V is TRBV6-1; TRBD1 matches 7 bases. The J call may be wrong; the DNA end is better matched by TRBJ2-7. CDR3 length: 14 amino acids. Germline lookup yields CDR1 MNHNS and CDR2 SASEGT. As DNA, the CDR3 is TGTGCCAGCAGTGAAGCGAACCAGGGGGACGAGCAGTACTTC. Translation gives CASSEANQGDEQYF.

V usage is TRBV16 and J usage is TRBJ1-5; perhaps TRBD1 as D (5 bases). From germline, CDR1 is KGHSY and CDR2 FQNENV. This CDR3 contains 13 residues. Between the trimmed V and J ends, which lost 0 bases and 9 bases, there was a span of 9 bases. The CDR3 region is CASSQSQGGPQHF. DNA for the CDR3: TGTGCCAGCAGCCAATCCCAGGGTGGGCCCCAGCATTTT.

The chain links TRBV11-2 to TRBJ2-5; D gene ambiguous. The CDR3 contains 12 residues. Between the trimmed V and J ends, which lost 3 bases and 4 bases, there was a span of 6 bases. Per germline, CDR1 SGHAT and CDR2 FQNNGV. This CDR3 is CASSFRGETQYF. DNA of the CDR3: TGTGCCAGCAGCTTTCGAGGAGAGACCCAGTACTTC.

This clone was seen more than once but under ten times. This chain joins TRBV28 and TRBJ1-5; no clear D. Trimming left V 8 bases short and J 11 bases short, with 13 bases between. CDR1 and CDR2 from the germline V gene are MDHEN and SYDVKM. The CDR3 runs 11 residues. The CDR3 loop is CASGLRPTQHF. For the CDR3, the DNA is TGTGCCAGCGGACTTAGACCCACCCAGCATTTT.